The 11 T cell receptor beta chains below all came from one sample that was sequenced in a study of OX40 agonist ivuxolimab in advanced cancers. This table comes from immunoSEQ multiplex PCR, and its TCRdb copy is limited to in-frame clones, with some not included. Of over 100,000 clones listed, over 85% are singletons. The source was CD4+ or CD8+ T cells sorted from blood, collected in a trial of the OX40 agonist ivuxolimab. Every receptor here comes from an adult with an advanced solid tumor such as melanoma, head and neck, liver or kidney cancer.

The gene calls are TRBV9 and TRBJ1-1, with D possibly being TRBD1 (5 bases). CDR3 size: 15 residues. Trimming cost V 2 bases and J 10 bases, with 21 bases left between them. Germline lookup yields CDR1 SGDLS and CDR2 YYNGEE. Here the CDR3 reads CASSVRSGLQGGAFF. The CDR3 nucleotides read TGTGCCAGCAGCGTTAGATCGGGTCTTCAGGGTGGAGCTTTCTTT.

The chain uses TRBV7-2 and TRBJ2-7; 7 bases line up with TRBD1. CDR1 is SGHTA, CDR2 FQGNSA, per germline. CDR3 size: 13 residues. V gave up 5 bases and J gave up 7 bases; unmatched junction bases: 8. The CDR3 loop reads CASSPRQGGEQYF. The CDR3 nucleotides read TGTGCCAGCAGCCCCCGACAGGGCGGGGAGCAGTACTTC.

The chain is built from TRBV5-1 and TRBJ1-3; possible D gene TRBD1, 5 bases. In germline, CDR1 is SGHRS, CDR2 YFSETQ. This CDR3 region has 14 residues. V lost 4 bases and J 4 bases, leaving 12 bases between the germline ends. CDR3 loop: CASSLGVTGNTIYF. CDR3 sequence (DNA): TGCGCCAGCAGCCTGGGGGTAACGGGAAACACCATATATTTT.

The V gene is TRBV7-8, the J gene TRBJ1-6, with D possibly matching TRBD1 (5 bases). This CDR3 contains 19 residues. Germline loops: CDR1 SGHVS, CDR2 FQNEAQ. Trimming cost V 2 bases and J 5 bases, with 22 bases left between them. The CDR3 DNA is TGTGCCAGCAGCTTAAGTGACAGTACGGTAGGAGGTCATAATTCACCCCTCCACTTT. Translated, it gives CASSLSDSTVGGHNSPLHF.

This chain links TRBV5-1 with TRBJ2-7; no definite D call. Germline V gives CDR1 SGHRS, CDR2 YFSETQ. V was trimmed by 4 bases and J by 0 bases, leaving 8 bases between them. The CDR3 sequence is 13 residues long. CDR3 in DNA: TGCGCCAGCAGCGCTCCGGGCTCCTACGAGCAGTACTTC. As protein: CASSAPGSYEQYF.

The chain has TRBV28 and TRBJ2-2; D may be TRBD2 (5 bases). Looked up from germline, CDR1 is MDHEN and CDR2 is SYDVKM. This CDR3 is 15 amino acids long. V was shortened by 3 bases and J by 1 base, with 9 bases between the two germline ends. CDR3 in amino acids: CASSLAGENTGELFF. CDR3 bases: TGTGCCAGCAGTTTGGCGGGCGAGAACACCGGGGAGCTGTTTTTT.

A few counts support this clone. One end of the junction is discordant with germline, which a read error may explain. For the CDR3, the DNA is TGTGCCAGCAGCTTAGCTGGGGATCCCCTCCAATGG. Protein sequence: CASSLAGDPLQW. This chain links TRBV7-2 with TRBJ1-1; D not resolved. This CDR3 comprises 12 residues. Germline V gives CDR1 SGHTA, CDR2 FQGNSA. Full variable domain (remainder filled in from reference TRBV7-2 and TRBJ1-1): GAGVSQSPSNKVTEKGKDVELRCDPISGHTALYWYRQSLGQGLEFLIYFQGNSAPDKSGLPSDRFSAERTGGSVSTLTIQRTQQEDSAVYLCASSLAGDPLQWGQGTRLTVV.

This clone showed up just once. The chain employs TRBV5-1 and TRBJ1-1; 10 nucleotides line up with TRBD1. Trimming at V came to 5 bases and at J to 6 bases, leaving 13 bases not matched to a gene. The CDR3 spans 16 residues. Looked up from germline, CDR1 is SGHRS and CDR2 is YFSETQ. This CDR3 is CASSRNPGQGYAEAFF. The CDR3 DNA sequence: TGCGCCAGCAGTCGAAATCCGGGACAGGGGTACGCTGAAGCTTTCTTT.

This CDR3 reads CASSSPGLAGIEQFF. The CDR3 DNA is TGTGCCAGCAGCTCGCCGGGACTAGCGGGAATTGAGCAGTTCTTC. This chain links TRBV28 with TRBJ2-1; 13 bases match TRBD2. This CDR3 spans 15 amino acids. CDR1 and CDR2 (germline): MDHEN, SYDVKM. The trim removed 6 bases at V and 9 bases at J, leaving 8 bases unmatched.

This clone was detected once. J is TRBJ2-2 and V is TRBV9; no firm D call. CDR3 length equals 13 residues. CDR1 is SGDLS, CDR2 YYNGEE, per germline. V shed 4 bases and J shed 3 bases, with 7 bases lying between them. The CDR3 nucleotides are TGTGCCAGCAGCCCCCGTTACACCGGGGAGCTGTTTTTT. It is translated as CASSPRYTGELFF.

J is TRBJ2-1 and V is TRBV11-1; D is perhaps TRBD2 (6 bases). Between the trimmed V and J ends, which lost 6 bases and 6 bases, there was a span of 21 bases. The germline V gene encodes CDR1 SGHAT and CDR2 FQDESV (reference sequence). This CDR3 spans 16 amino acids. In DNA form, the CDR3 reads TGTGCCAGCAGGCGAACCGGGACTGCCGTCATCAATGAGCAGTTCTTC. It encodes CASRRTGTAVINEQFF. The full variable domain, in which reference TRBV11-1 and TRBJ2-1 provide the parts outside the CDR3, is EAEVAQSPRYKITEKSQAVAFWCDPISGHATLYWYRQILGQGPELLVQFQDESVVDDSQLPKDRFSAERLKGVDSTLKIQPAELGDSAMYLCASRRTGTAVINEQFFGPGTRLTVL.